The TCR beta chain described here comes from a study of early T cells in non-severe SARS-CoV-2 infection. Germline V CDR1 and CDR2: WSHSY, SAAADI. The V and J ends lost 11 bases and 5 bases, in that order; junction bases with no gene match: 6. This CDR3 contains 14 residues. Using its own MiXCR run on the 5' RACE reads, TCRdb lists one record per CDR3 protein. The table has approximately 30,000 distinct CDR3 sequences, about 4.3% seen once; the top ten hold 7.5% to 10%. This clonotype was recorded at least ten times. The genes are TRBV10-2 and TRBJ2-2; TRBD2 matches at 12 bases. This TCR was sampled from an adult who was a healthcare worker with PCR-confirmed SARS-CoV-2 infection or an uninfected control (not recorded which). Sequenced material: whole blood. DNA of the CDR3: TGCGCCGGACGACTAGCGGGGGAGACCGGGGAGCTGTTTTTT. This encodes CAGRLAGETGELFF.